A selection of T cell receptor beta chains follows, all from one sample in a study of T cell repertoires in cytomegalovirus infection. Their antigens remain unidentified. TCRdb re-called the reads with MiXCR, one entry per CDR3 protein. The profile shows some 560,000 distinct CDR3 sequences, about 40% of them singletons. The starting material was cultured PBMCs, obtained from culture after CMV antigen stimulation. Receptors originate from a human donor in good health (CMV status not recorded). Some clones in this sample may be carry-over from other donors' samples. Each CDR3 is given without its conserved first and last residue.

j_call | v_call | cdr3_aa
TRBJ1-1 | TRBV5-6 | ASTAGGGISEAF
TRBJ1-4 | TRBV6-6 | ASSSSWTADNEKLF
TRBJ1-5 | TRBV7-8 | ASSFSRNQPQH
TRBJ1-1 | TRBV19 | ASRGTGSTEAF
TRBJ1-6 | TRBV7-8 | ASSTSGTEDSPLH
TRBJ2-5 | TRBV5-1 | ASSLSGYEETQY
TRBJ2-1 | TRBV7-6 | ASSSRLAGAGGEQF
TRBJ1-1 | TRBV7-8 | ASSVQQGRMNTEAF
TRBJ2-7 | TRBV7-6 | ASSLISPEGNGEQY
TRBJ2-3 | TRBV20-1 | SASAGAGGPDTQY
TRBJ2-1 | TRBV20-1 | SAPDSSGSYQKEV
TRBJ1-4 | TRBV12-3/TRBV12-4 | ASSPGFGEKLF
TRBJ2-5 | TRBV15 | ATSRDRPGRETQY
TRBJ1-2 | TRBV7-2 | ASSLIVRDRGYT
TRBJ1-2 | TRBV7-2 | ASSFWGDLNGYT
TRBJ1-5 | TRBV7-9 | ASSSQTQGASGNQPQH
TRBJ2-3 | TRBV5-1 | ASRPQGGGTDTQY
TRBJ2-5 | TRBV6-5 | ASSYPIGETQY
TRBJ2-7 | TRBV5-1 | ASSIGSGGSSYEQY
TRBJ2-2 | TRBV7-2 | ASSYRSGGRGVNTGELF
TRBJ2-7 | TRBV7-2 | ASSSSPNYEQY
TRBJ2-1 | TRBV3-1 | ASSQEKARGQF